This entry concerns a single T cell receptor (beta chain). The antigen is not known. The sample belongs to a study of metastatic and nonmetastatic thyroid tumors. Study information: Blood and tumor or nodule tissue repertoires from malignant and benign thyroid patients were compared. Overall study findings and caveats: When malignant thyroid tumors were compared with benign nodules, TCR beta diversity was reportedly significantly higher in the malignant tumors. This held in both blood and tumor samples.

The CDR3 spans 15 residues. Germline-derived CDR1 and CDR2 are DFQATT and SNEGSKA (reference sequence). Trimming took 0 bases from V and 6 from J, leaving 15 bases between them. In the source study's methods: Using the CDR3 differences seen across clinicopathological groups, the authors built a distant-metastasis classifier for papillary thyroid cancer, which was meant to discriminate distant-metastatic patients. TCRdb re-called clones from the PCR reads using MiXCR. TCRdb's processing, not the authors', yielded these V and J calls. The sample has tens of thousands of clones, about a sixth seen once. All patients reached thyroid surgery having received no treatment beforehand.

This chain connects TRBV20-1 to TRBJ2-1; D may be TRBD2 (7 bases). Source material: tumor tissue. The source of this sequence is a female donor with papillary thyroid cancer or a benign thyroid nodule (not recorded which). Some clones in this sample may be carry-over from other donors' samples. CDR3 coding DNA: TGCAGTGCTAGAGATTGGGCGGGGGCGTGCAATGAGCAGTTCTTC. Amino acid sequence: CSARDWAGACNEQFF.